This TCR beta chain was identified in a study of blood T cell repertoires in COVID-19. Turning to the study itself: Acute and convalescent COVID-19 specimens originated in the United States, Italy and Spain. From T cells, B-cell-depleted T cells, or PBMCs came the material, which was cDNA or gDNA.

The ends lost 4 bases at V and 0 bases at J; junction bases unmatched: 3. CDR1 and CDR2 (germline): SGHNT, YYREEE (reference sequence). The CDR3 is 14 residues long. Methods used by the authors: The authors estimated nucleated cell counts from reference gene primer amplification. The repertoire was sequenced with immunoSEQ multiplex PCR; TCRdb's copy has only in-frame clones and lacks some. For V, J and clone size, that table is used; D and trimming come from the DNA. Of about 16,000 clones listed, less than 90% are singletons. The chain carries TRBV5-4 and TRBJ2-5; TRBD2 matches 7 bases. Sequencing was done on a sample of peripheral blood. The sequence came from a man in his fifties or sixties with acute or convalescent COVID-19. CDR3 coding DNA: TGTGCCAGCAGCACCGGGACTAACCAAGAGACCCAGTACTTC. It is translated as CASSTGTNQETQYF.